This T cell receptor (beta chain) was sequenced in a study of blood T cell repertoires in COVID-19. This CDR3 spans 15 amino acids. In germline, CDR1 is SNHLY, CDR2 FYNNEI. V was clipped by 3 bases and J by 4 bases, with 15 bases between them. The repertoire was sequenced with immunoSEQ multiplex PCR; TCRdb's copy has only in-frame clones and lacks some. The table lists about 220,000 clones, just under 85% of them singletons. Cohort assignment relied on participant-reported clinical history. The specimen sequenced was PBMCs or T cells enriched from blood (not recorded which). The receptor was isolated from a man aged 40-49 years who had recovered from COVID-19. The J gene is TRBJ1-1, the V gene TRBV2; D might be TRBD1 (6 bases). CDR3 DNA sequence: TGTGCCAGCAGTGAGGGTAGGGGGATGACCACTGAAGCTTTCTTT. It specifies CASSEGRGMTTEAFF.